This entry lists 14 T cell receptor beta chains sequenced from one sample in a study of blood T cell repertoires in COVID-19. The table came from immunoSEQ multiplex PCR; TCRdb's copy has only in-frame clones and leaves some out. Of a few hundred thousand clones in the sample, 75% to 90% are singletons; the top ten hold less than 1.2%. Sequencing input: PBMCs or T cells enriched from blood (not recorded which). The receptor source for this set is a man aged 18 to 35 who had recovered from COVID-19.

V usage is TRBV18 and J usage is TRBJ2-3; TRBD1 aligns across 9 bases. The CDR3 loop spans 15 amino acids. Looked up from germline, CDR1 is KGHSH and CDR2 is LQKENI. J gave up 5 bases and V 3 bases, and 6 bases lay outside the gene matches. In DNA form, the CDR3 reads TGTGCCAGCTCACCTCAACAGGGGGCAAAAGATACGCAGTATTTT. Protein: CASSPQQGAKDTQYF.

The chain uses TRBV5-4 and TRBJ2-1; TRBD2 matches 8 bases. The CDR3 sequence is 13 residues long. V lost 4 bases and J lost 14; bases outside the gene matches: 11. Germline values: CDR1 SGHNT, CDR2 YYREEE (reference sequence). The CDR3 DNA reads TGTGCCAGCAGCGATAGGGGCCCCGGGGGGGAGTTCTTC. It yields the protein CASSDRGPGGEFF.

This chain uses TRBV3-1 (or the pseudogene TRBV3-2) with TRBJ2-5; TRBD1 agrees at 8 bases. V lost 4 bases and J lost 1; bases outside the gene matches: 5. Germline CDR1 LGHDT, CDR2 YNNKEL (reference sequence). This CDR3 has 15 amino acids. CDR3 nucleotide sequence: TGTGCCAGCAGCCGACGACAGGGGATCCAAGAGACCCAGTACTTC. It encodes CASSRRQGIQETQYF.

In DNA form, the CDR3 reads TGTGCCAGCAGCTCACAGGGATCCACTGAAGCTTTCTTT. Translated: CASSSQGSTEAFF. V gene TRBV7-9 combines with J gene TRBJ1-1, with D possibly matching TRBD1 (6 bases). The CDR3 is made up of 13 amino acids. The germline gives CDR1 SEHNR, CDR2 FQNEAQ (reference sequence). V was pared by 4 bases and J by 4 bases, with 10 bases between.

This sequence joins TRBV18 and TRBJ1-6; 8 bases agree with TRBD1. CDR3 length equals 14 residues. The germline V gene has CDR1 KGHSH and CDR2 LQKENI. V lost 3 bases to trimming and J lost 11 bases; unmatched junction nucleotides: 6. CDR3 DNA sequence: TGTGCCAGCTCACCCGGACAGGGAAAGGCACCCCTCCACTTT. Translating it yields CASSPGQGKAPLHF.

The chain recombines TRBV18 with TRBJ1-1; D might be TRBD1 (5 bases). Germline assignment: CDR1 KGHSH and CDR2 LQKENI. This CDR3 has 16 amino acids. The V end was cut by 2 bases, the J end by 2 bases, with 15 bases between. CDR3: CASSPITGDYNTEAFF. The DNA of the CDR3 is TGTGCCAGCTCACCAATTACGGGGGACTACAACACTGAAGCTTTCTTT.

This clone has only one observation. V usage is TRBV3-1 (or the pseudogene TRBV3-2) and J usage is TRBJ2-7; the match to TRBD2 covers 11 bases. The CDR3 loop spans 16 amino acids. The V segment lost 7 bases and the J segment 6 bases; nucleotides outside the gene matches: 14. In germline, CDR1 is LGHDT, CDR2 YNNKEL (reference sequence). The CDR3 nucleotides are TGTGCCAGCACCCTGACTAGCGGGACTTTGGGGGGCGAGCAGTACTTC. Translation gives CASTLTSGTLGGEQYF.

The chain carries TRBV4-1 and TRBJ1-2; TRBD1 might be the D (5 bases). Trimming pared 0 bases from V and 3 bases from J, leaving 8 bases between. The germline V gene has CDR1 MGHRA and CDR2 YSYEKL. This CDR3 is 14 amino acids long. The DNA of the CDR3 is TGCGCCAGCAGCCAAGATAGGGGTGACTATGGCTACACCTTC. It translates to CASSQDRGDYGYTF.

The V gene is TRBV4-3, the J gene TRBJ2-1; 8 bases align to TRBD1. The germline V gene encodes CDR1 LGHNA and CDR2 YSLEER. The CDR3 loop spans 16 amino acids. Trimming removed 0 bases from V and 2 bases from J; junction bases left unmatched: 3. The CDR3 DNA follows: TGCGCCAGCAGCCAAGACGAGACAGGGGCCTACAATGAGCAGTTCTTC. It codes for CASSQDETGAYNEQFF.

The chain couples TRBV29-1 to TRBJ2-5; perhaps TRBD1 as D (5 bases). CDR1 is SQVTM and CDR2 is ANQGSEA in the germline V gene. Trimming cost V 1 base and J 5 bases, with 17 bases left between them. The CDR3 extends over 15 amino acids. The CDR3: CSVEGTREDGETQYF. The DNA of the CDR3 is TGCAGCGTTGAAGGGACACGAGAAGATGGCGAGACCCAGTACTTC.

CDR3 nucleotides: TGTGCCAGCAGTGAAAAGCAAATTAATTCACCCCTCCACTTT. Translated, it gives CASSEKQINSPLHF. This chain joins TRBV2 and TRBJ1-6, with unresolved D. The germline V gene has CDR1 SNHLY and CDR2 FYNNEI. The CDR3 is 14 amino acids. Trimming removed 2 bases at V and 6 bases at J, with 8 bases between.

The chain combines TRBV6-2 or TRBV6-3 with TRBJ2-1; D might be TRBD2 (5 bases). Trimming took off 4 bases at V and 7 bases at J, with 8 bases between the two ends. CDR3 length equals 12 residues. Germline CDR1 reads MNHEY; CDR2 reads SVGEGT. The DNA for the CDR3 is TGTGCCAGCAGTTTACTAGTAAATGAGCAGTTCTTC. The encoded protein is CASSLLVNEQFF.

This clone occurred once. V gene TRBV27 combines with J gene TRBJ1-1; weak D call: TRBD1 (5 bases). This CDR3 is built from 13 residues. Germline CDR1 MNHEY, CDR2 SMNVEV (reference sequence). The V gene lost 3 bases and the J gene lost 8 bases, with 13 bases spanning the gap. In nucleotides, the CDR3 is TGTGCCAGCAGTTTTACAGGTACGACAGAAGCTTTCTTT. Translation gives CASSFTGTTEAFF.

The chain links TRBV6-5 to TRBJ1-3; D unclear. Germline CDR1 and CDR2: MNHEY and SVGAGI. V dropped 2 bases and J dropped 0 bases, with 8 bases sitting between them. CDR3 length: 15 residues. CDR3 DNA: TGTGCCAGCAGTTACGCAGGCTCCTCTGGAAACACCATATATTTT. Its protein is CASSYAGSSGNTIYF.